The clone carrying this T cell receptor beta chain has just one count. Unexposed donor CD4+ T cells date from 2011-2018, before the COVID-19 pandemic. This CDR3 comprises 13 residues. CDR1 MDHEN and CDR2 SYDVKM come from the germline V gene. Between the trimmed V and J ends, which lost 3 bases and 2 bases, there was a span of 8 bases. Clones were sequenced by immunoSEQ multiplex PCR, and TCRdb holds only the in-frame ones, with some missing. This table holds about 68,000 clones, 85% to 95% found once. This entry belongs to a study of CD4 T cells in relation to SARS-CoV-2 and coronaviruses. Material for sequencing was naive CD4+ T cells from PBMCs. Subset defined: naive CD4+ T cells isolated by negative enrichment. The sequence was obtained from a human donor in good health. The rearrangement joins TRBV28 to TRBJ2-7; unclear D gene. The CDR3 nucleotides read TGTGCCAGCAGTTTGGTCAGTCCCTACGAGCAGTACTTC. Translated, it gives CASSLVSPYEQYF.